These 15 T cell receptor beta chains were all obtained from the same sample, sequenced in a study of blood T cell repertoires in COVID-19. Data came from immunoSEQ multiplex PCR; TCRdb stores just in-frame clones and leaves some out. The sample has about 250,000 clones; approximately 88% are singletons. Sequencing used peripheral blood. Receptors originate from a woman aged 25 to 39 with COVID-19, enrolled during active disease.

The CDR3 is CASQQGTRETQYF. In DNA form, the CDR3 reads TGTGCCAGTCAACAGGGGACAAGAGAGACCCAGTACTTC. The chain uses TRBV2 and TRBJ2-5; the match to TRBD1 covers 7 bases. The J segment lost 4 bases and the V segment lost 9 bases, leaving 8 bases of the junction unmatched. CDR1 SNHLY and CDR2 FYNNEI come from the germline V gene. The CDR3 has 13 amino acids.

This clone was seen only once. The CDR3 loop is CASSVRGARETQYF. The CDR3 nucleotides read TGTGCCAGCAGTGTCCGGGGGGCTCGGGAGACCCAGTACTTC. The V and J genes are TRBV2 and TRBJ2-5; tentative D call: TRBD2 (7 bases). Trimming removed 4 bases at V and 5 bases at J, with 14 bases between. Germline V gene lookup returns CDR1 SNHLY and CDR2 FYNNEI. The CDR3 extends over 14 amino acids. The full variable domain, in which reference TRBV2 and TRBJ2-5 provide the parts outside the CDR3, is EPEVTQTPSHQVTQMGQEVILRCVPISNHLYFYWYRQILGQKVEFLVSFYNNEISEKSEIFDDQFSVERPDGSNFTLKIRSTKLEDSAMYFCASSVRGARETQYFGPGTRLLVL.

This clone was recorded once. V and J are TRBV19 and TRBJ2-6; 11 nucleotides line up with TRBD2. Germline values: CDR1 LNHDA, CDR2 SQIVND (reference sequence). The trim removed 3 bases at V and 3 bases at J, leaving 7 bases unmatched. The CDR3 is made up of 18 amino acids. CDR3 sequence: CASSILGLAGGGANVLTF. CDR3 nucleotide sequence: TGTGCCAGTAGTATCTTAGGACTAGCGGGTGGTGGGGCCAACGTCCTGACTTTC.

This chain connects TRBV7-2 to TRBJ2-2, with D possibly being TRBD2 (5 bases). Germline V gene sequence: CDR1 SGHTA, CDR2 FQGNSA. The CDR3 is 13 amino acids. Trimming took 5 bases from V and 6 from J, leaving 10 bases between them. The CDR3 DNA follows: TGTGCCAGCAGCCAAAAGAGGGCCGGGGAGCTGTTTTTT. Residues: CASSQKRAGELFF.

The chain uses TRBV5-1 and TRBJ2-5, with D possibly TRBD1 on 6 matching bases. Germline CDR1 is SGHRS and CDR2 is YFSETQ. V lost 0 bases and J lost 1, with 10 bases in between. This CDR3 spans 15 amino acids. CDR3 residues: CASSLGAGAQETQYF. The CDR3 DNA reads as TGCGCCAGCAGCTTGGGTGCAGGGGCCCAAGAGACCCAGTACTTC.

The CDR3 bases are TGCAGTGCTGGCTCCACAGATACGCAGTATTTT. This sequence encodes CSAGSTDTQYF. The V call is TRBV20-1, the J call TRBJ2-3; no firm D call. The ends were cut back, 5 bases at V and 2 bases at J, with 5 bases in the middle. CDR3 length equals 11 residues. The germline CDR1 and CDR2 sequences are DFQATT and SNEGSKA (reference sequence).

DNA of the CDR3: TGTGCCAGCAGGCCACAGGGGGCGCAGGCTAATGAAAAACTGTTTTTT. Translating gives CASRPQGAQANEKLFF. The rearrangement uses TRBV28 and TRBJ1-4; 9 bases match TRBD1. The CDR3 extends over 16 amino acids. CDR1 MDHEN and CDR2 SYDVKM come from the germline V gene. The junction had 8 bases not matched to a gene; V was cut back by 6 bases and J by 3 bases.

This clone was observed a single time. The gene calls are TRBV6-2 or TRBV6-3 and TRBJ1-1; TRBD1 aligns across 7 bases. The V gene's germline CDR1 is MNHEY and CDR2 SVGEGT. The CDR3 runs to 16 residues. V gave up 1 base and J gave up 3 bases; unmatched junction bases: 8. The CDR3 sequence: CASSYLIGGLDTEAFF. CDR3 sequence (DNA): TGTGCCAGCAGTTACTTAATAGGGGGCTTGGACACTGAAGCTTTCTTT.

This clone turned up a few times. This chain links TRBV4-2 with TRBJ1-1; D uncertain. CDR1 and CDR2 from the germline V gene are LGHNA and YNFKEQ. There are 15 residues in the CDR3. V was trimmed by 5 bases and J by 3 bases, leaving 16 bases between them. The CDR3 is CASSFEHGVDTEAFF. CDR3 bases: TGTGCCAGCAGCTTCGAACACGGGGTGGACACTGAAGCTTTCTTT.

The chain carries TRBV3-1 (or the pseudogene TRBV3-2) and TRBJ2-3; TRBD2 matches 16 bases. CDR1 and CDR2 (germline): LGHDT, YNNKEL (reference sequence). CDR3 size: 20 residues. Trimming at V came to 2 bases and at J to 3 bases, leaving 11 bases not matched to a gene. This CDR3 is CASSQSPGLAGGRLTDTQYF. The CDR3 nucleotides read TGTGCCAGCAGCCAATCCCCGGGACTAGCGGGGGGGCGGTTAACAGATACGCAGTATTTT.

This sequence joins TRBV5-1 and TRBJ2-5, with 7 nucleotides matching TRBD1. The CDR3 sequence is 16 residues long. CDR1 SGHRS and CDR2 YFSETQ come from the germline V gene. The V and J ends lost 4 bases and 1 base, in that order; junction bases with no gene match: 10. CDR3 sequence: CASSTGQPSSQETQYF. CDR3 bases: TGCGCCAGCAGCACGGGACAGCCCTCTAGCCAAGAGACCCAGTACTTC.

This clone was observed once. The chain joins TRBV6-2 or TRBV6-3 to TRBJ2-1; D might be TRBD1 (5 bases). Germline CDR1 reads MNHEY; CDR2 reads SVGEGT. The length of the CDR3 is 12 residues. V lost 5 bases and J lost 5, with 7 bases in between. The CDR3 loop reads CASSRQHNEQFF. The CDR3 DNA follows: TGTGCCAGCAGTAGACAGCACAATGAGCAGTTCTTC.

This clone has just one count. The chain links TRBV9 to TRBJ1-1, with 7 bases lining up with TRBD1. Per germline, CDR1 SGDLS and CDR2 YYNGEE. The CDR3 consists of 14 residues. V trimming: 4 bases; J trimming: 4 bases; junction bases outside the gene matches: 7. The CDR3 DNA is TGTGCCAGCAGCTCCAGTTACAGGGGCACTGAAGCTTTCTTT. It is translated as CASSSSYRGTEAFF.

This chain uses TRBV11-2 with TRBJ2-5, with D perhaps TRBD1 (6 bases). CDR3 length: 15 amino acids. CDR1 is SGHAT, CDR2 FQNNGV, per germline. Trimming left V 1 base short and J 0 bases short, with 9 bases between. CDR3 protein: CASSLGAGDQETQYF. CDR3 sequence (DNA): TGTGCCAGCAGCTTAGGGGCAGGGGACCAAGAGACCCAGTACTTC. The whole variable domain, filled in from reference TRBV11-2 and TRBJ2-5, reads EAGVAQSPRYKIIEKRQSVAFWCNPISGHATLYWYQQILGQGPKLLIQFQNNGVVDDSQLPKDRFSAERLKGVDSTLKIQPAKLEDSAVYLCASSLGAGDQETQYFGPGTRLLVL.

This chain links TRBV9 with TRBJ1-4, with 10 nucleotides matching TRBD1. V lost 3 bases to trimming and J lost 6 bases; unmatched junction nucleotides: 8. CDR1 is SGDLS, CDR2 YYNGEE, per germline. The CDR3 is 16 amino acids. CDR3 DNA: TGTGCCAGCAGCGGGACAGGGGGAGAGTTCGATGAAAAACTGTTTTTT. The encoded protein is CASSGTGGEFDEKLFF.